These 8 T cell receptor beta chains were all obtained from the same sample, sequenced in a study of CD8+ T cells in alopecia areata. Reverse transcribed after extraction, RNA yielded cDNA as the sequencing template. Assay used: immunoSEQ multiplex PCR; TCRdb lists only in-frame clones, some missing. The sample yields 120,000 to 150,000 clones, roughly 82% seen once. Stated treatment: oral pan-JAK inhibitor, 5-10 mg twice daily. Sequenced here: CD8+ T cells sorted from blood, sampled at week 4, from a patient treated with tofacitinib. The receptor set was obtained from a human donor with alopecia areata.

V gene TRBV20-1 combines with J gene TRBJ2-7; D gene uncertain. V was cut by 0 bases and J by 6 bases, with 6 bases left in between. Germline V gene lookup returns CDR1 DFQATT and CDR2 SNEGSKA (reference sequence). CDR3 size: 11 residues. CDR3 amino acids: CSARDLGEQYF. The CDR3 coding sequence is TGCAGTGCTAGAGATCTGGGCGAGCAGTACTTC.

This clone turned up a few times. The gene calls are TRBV4-1 and TRBJ1-2; 9 bases are a match to TRBD1. The CDR3 covers 15 residues. Trimming removed 0 bases from V and 2 bases from J; junction bases left unmatched: 1. Germline assignment: CDR1 MGHRA and CDR2 YSYEKL. CDR3 sequence: CASSQEGTGNYGYTF. For the CDR3, the DNA is TGCGCCAGCAGCCAAGAAGGGACAGGGAACTATGGCTACACCTTC.

J is TRBJ2-7 and V is TRBV7-9, with D perhaps TRBD1 (6 bases). This CDR3 has 16 residues. Per germline, CDR1 SEHNR and CDR2 FQNEAQ (reference sequence). Trimming stripped 4 bases from V and 3 bases from J, with 19 bases between. In nucleotides, the CDR3 is TGTGCCAGCAGCTCAAGTGGGGACACTCATGTCTACGAGCAGTACTTC. This codes for CASSSSGDTHVYEQYF.

This clone was recorded a few times. The J gene is TRBJ1-2, the V gene TRBV18; D is possibly TRBD1 (6 bases). Trimming took off 4 bases at V and 0 bases at J, with 15 bases between the two ends. CDR3 length: 16 amino acids. Germline CDR1 and CDR2: KGHSH and LQKENI. The CDR3 coding sequence is TGTGCCAGCTCACAGAGGACAGACCCCTCTAACTATGGCTACACCTTC. Residues: CASSQRTDPSNYGYTF.

Within the sample, this clone is medium-sized. The V call is TRBV10-2, the J call TRBJ2-5; D ambiguous. Germline values: CDR1 WSHSY, CDR2 SAAADI. The CDR3 runs to 14 residues. Between the trimmed V and J ends, which lost 2 bases and 5 bases, there was a span of 12 bases. CDR3 DNA sequence: TGCGCCAGCAGTGAGGGATCTCGTGGGGAGACCCAGTACTTC. As protein: CASSEGSRGETQYF.

The chain joins TRBV18 to TRBJ2-5, with D unresolved. The CDR3 is 9 residues long. The V end was cut by 1 base, the J end by 14 bases, with 5 bases between. Per germline, CDR1 KGHSH and CDR2 LQKENI. In nucleotides, the CDR3 is TGTGCCAGCTCACCACACCCCTACTTC. This gives the protein CASSPHPYF. Full variable domain (outside the CDR3, taken from reference TRBV18 and TRBJ2-5): NAGVMQNPRHLVRRRGQEARLRCSPMKGHSHVYWYRQLPEEGLKFMVYLQKENIIDESGMPKERFSAEFPKEGPSILRIQQVVRGDSAAYFCASSPHPYFGPGTRLLVL.

V usage is TRBV25-1 and J usage is TRBJ2-3, with no clear D. CDR1 and CDR2 from the germline V gene are MGHDK and SYGVNS. The CDR3 totals 12 residues. V dropped 0 bases and J dropped 6 bases, with 4 bases sitting between them. The CDR3, as DNA: TGTGCCAGCAGTGAATATATGGATACGCAGTATTTT. It is translated as CASSEYMDTQYF.

The chain couples TRBV28 to TRBJ2-7, with TRBD2 identical over 8 bases. CDR1 and CDR2 from the germline V gene are MDHEN and SYDVKM. V was clipped by 5 bases and J by 8 bases; unmatched bases: 11. The CDR3 loop spans 14 amino acids. The CDR3, as DNA: TGTGCCAGCAGTCCCGGGAGGGGCCCTCGGCAGCAGTACTTC. As protein: CASSPGRGPRQQYF.